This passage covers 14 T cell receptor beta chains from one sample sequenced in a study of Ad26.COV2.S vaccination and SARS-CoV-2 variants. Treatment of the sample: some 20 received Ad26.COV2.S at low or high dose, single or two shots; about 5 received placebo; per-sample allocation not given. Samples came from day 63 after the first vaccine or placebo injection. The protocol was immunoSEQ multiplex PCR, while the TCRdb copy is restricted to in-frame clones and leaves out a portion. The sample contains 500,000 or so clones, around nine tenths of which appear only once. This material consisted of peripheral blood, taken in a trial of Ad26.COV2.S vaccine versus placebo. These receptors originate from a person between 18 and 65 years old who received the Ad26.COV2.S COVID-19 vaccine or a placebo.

The CDR3 is CASKKQGGHTEAFF. DNA for the CDR3: TGCGCCAGCAAAAAACAGGGAGGGCACACTGAAGCTTTCTTT. This chain uses TRBV10-2 with TRBJ1-1; D perhaps matches TRBD1 (6 bases). V gave up 7 bases and J gave up 3 bases, with 15 bases separating them. The CDR3 extends over 14 amino acids. The germline CDR1 and CDR2 sequences are WSHSY and SAAADI.

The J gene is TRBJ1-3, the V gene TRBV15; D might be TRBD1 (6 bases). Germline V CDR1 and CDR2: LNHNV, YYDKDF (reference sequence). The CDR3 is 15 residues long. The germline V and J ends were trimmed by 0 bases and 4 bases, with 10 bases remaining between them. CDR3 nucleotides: TGTGCCACCAGCAGAGATCAGGGGTCAGGAAACACCATATATTTT. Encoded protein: CATSRDQGSGNTIYF.

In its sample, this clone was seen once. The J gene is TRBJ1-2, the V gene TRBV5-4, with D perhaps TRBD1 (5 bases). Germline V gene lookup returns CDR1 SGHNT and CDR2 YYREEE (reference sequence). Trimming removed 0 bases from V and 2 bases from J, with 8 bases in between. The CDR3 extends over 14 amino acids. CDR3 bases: TGTGCCAGCAGCTTGGTGGACACCAACTATGGCTACACCTTC. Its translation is CASSLVDTNYGYTF.

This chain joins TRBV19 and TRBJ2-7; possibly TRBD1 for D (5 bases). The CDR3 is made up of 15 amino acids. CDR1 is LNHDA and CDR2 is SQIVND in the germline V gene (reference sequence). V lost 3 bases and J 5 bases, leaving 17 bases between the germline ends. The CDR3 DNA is TGTGCCAGTAGTATTGACAGAGTCAATTTCCACGAGCAGTACTTC. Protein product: CASSIDRVNFHEQYF. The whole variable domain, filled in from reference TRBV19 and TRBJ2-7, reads DGGITQSPKYLFRKEGQNVTLSCEQNLNHDAMYWYRQDPGQGLRLIYYSQIVNDFQKGDIAEGYSVSREKKESFPLTVTSAQKNPTAFYLCASSIDRVNFHEQYFGPGTRLTVT.

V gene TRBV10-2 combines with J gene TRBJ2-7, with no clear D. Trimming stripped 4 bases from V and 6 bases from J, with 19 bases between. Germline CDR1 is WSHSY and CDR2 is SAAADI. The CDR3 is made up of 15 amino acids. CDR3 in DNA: TGCGCCAGCAGTGCCAAAGGCCCTACTTCGCTCGAGCAGTACTTC. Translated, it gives CASSAKGPTSLEQYF.

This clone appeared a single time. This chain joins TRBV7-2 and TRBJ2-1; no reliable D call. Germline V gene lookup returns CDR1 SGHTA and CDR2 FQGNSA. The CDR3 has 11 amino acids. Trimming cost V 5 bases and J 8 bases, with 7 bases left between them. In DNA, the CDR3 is TGTGCCAGCAGCCCGGTGGATGAGCAGTTCTTC. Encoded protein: CASSPVDEQFF.

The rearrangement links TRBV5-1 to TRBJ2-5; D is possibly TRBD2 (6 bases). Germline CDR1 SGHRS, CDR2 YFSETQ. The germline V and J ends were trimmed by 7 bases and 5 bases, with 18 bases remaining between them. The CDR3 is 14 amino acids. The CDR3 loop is CASGKGTAGETQYF. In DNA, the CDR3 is TGCGCCAGCGGCAAGGGGACTGCGGGGGAGACCCAGTACTTC.

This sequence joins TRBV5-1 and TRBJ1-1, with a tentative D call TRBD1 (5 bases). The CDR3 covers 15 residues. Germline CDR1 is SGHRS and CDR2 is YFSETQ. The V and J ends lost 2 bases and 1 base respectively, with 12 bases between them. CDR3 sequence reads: CASSLKGGGNTEAFF. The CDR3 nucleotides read TGCGCCAGCAGCTTAAAAGGCGGGGGGAACACTGAAGCTTTCTTT. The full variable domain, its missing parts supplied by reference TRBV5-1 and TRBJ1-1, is KAGVTQTPRYLIKTRGQQVTLSCSPISGHRSVSWYQQTPGQGLQFLFEYFSETQRNKGNFPGRFSGRQFSNSRSEMNVSTLELGDSALYLCASSLKGGGNTEAFFGQGTRLTVV.

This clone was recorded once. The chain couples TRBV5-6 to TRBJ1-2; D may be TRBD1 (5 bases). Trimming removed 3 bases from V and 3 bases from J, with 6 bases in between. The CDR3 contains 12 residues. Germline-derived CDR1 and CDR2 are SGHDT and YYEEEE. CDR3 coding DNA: TGTGCCAGCAGCTCGACAGACTATGGCTACACCTTC. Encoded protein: CASSSTDYGYTF. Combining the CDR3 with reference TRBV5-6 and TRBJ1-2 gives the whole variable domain DAGVTQSPTHLIKTRGQQVTLRCSPKSGHDTVSWYQQALGQGPQFIFQYYEEEERQRGNFPDRFSGHQFPNYSSELNVNALLLGDSALYLCASSSTDYGYTFGSGTRLTVV.

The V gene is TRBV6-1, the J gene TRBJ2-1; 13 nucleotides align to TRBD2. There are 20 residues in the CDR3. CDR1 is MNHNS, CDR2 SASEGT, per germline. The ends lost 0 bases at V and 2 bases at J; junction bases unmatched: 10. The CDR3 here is CASSEASLAGGLGPYNEQFF. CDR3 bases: TGTGCCAGCAGTGAAGCCTCACTAGCGGGAGGGTTGGGGCCCTACAATGAGCAGTTCTTC.

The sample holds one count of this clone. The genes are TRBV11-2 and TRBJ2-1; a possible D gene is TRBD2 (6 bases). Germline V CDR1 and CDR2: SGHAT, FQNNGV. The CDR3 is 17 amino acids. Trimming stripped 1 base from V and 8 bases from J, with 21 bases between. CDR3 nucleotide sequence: TGTGCCAGCAGCTTAGGGGCCGGGGGTAGTAGCGATTATGAGCAGTTCTTC. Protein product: CASSLGAGGSSDYEQFF.

The CDR3 nucleotides are TGTGCCTGGAATAAAGAGGACTATGGCTACACCTTC. This encodes CAWNKEDYGYTF. The chain carries TRBV30 and TRBJ1-2; no definite D call. V lost 4 bases and J 3 bases, leaving 9 bases between the germline ends. The CDR3 is made up of 12 amino acids. Per the germline V gene, CDR1 is GTSNPN and CDR2 is SVGIG (reference sequence).

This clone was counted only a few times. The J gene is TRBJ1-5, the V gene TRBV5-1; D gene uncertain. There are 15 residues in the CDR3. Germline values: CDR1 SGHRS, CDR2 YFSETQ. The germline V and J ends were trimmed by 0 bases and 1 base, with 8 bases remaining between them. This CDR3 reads CASSLGLNSNQPQHF. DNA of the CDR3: TGCGCCAGCAGCTTGGGGCTTAACAGCAATCAGCCCCAGCATTTT.

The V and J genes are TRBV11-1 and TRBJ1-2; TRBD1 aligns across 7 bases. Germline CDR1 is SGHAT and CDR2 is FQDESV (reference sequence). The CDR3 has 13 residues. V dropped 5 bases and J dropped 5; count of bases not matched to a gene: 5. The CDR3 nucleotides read TGTGCCAGCAGCACAGGGGCAGAGTATGGCTACACCTTC. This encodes CASSTGAEYGYTF.